This T cell receptor beta chain emerged from a study of beta chain features in type 1 diabetes. Every bit of the isolated RNA underwent reverse transcription, so sequencing read expressed TCRB transcripts. Here immunoSEQ multiplex PCR was the method, and the copy in TCRdb shows in-frame clones only, minus some. Among 850,000 to 900,000 clones listed, roughly 15% were seen once. The clonotype comes from a woman aged 18-35 years in good health. Material: naive CD4+ T cells from blood.

Here the CDR3 DNA reads TGCGCCAGCAGCCCTACGGCAGGGCGGGAGACCCAGTACTTC. Encoded protein: CASSPTAGRETQYF. The genes are TRBV5-1 and TRBJ2-5, with D perhaps TRBD1 (5 bases). Per germline, CDR1 SGHRS and CDR2 YFSETQ. The CDR3 is made up of 14 amino acids. V lost 4 bases and J lost 5, with 15 bases in between. Supplemented by reference TRBV5-1 and TRBJ2-5, the full variable domain reads KAGVTQTPRYLIKTRGQQVTLSCSPISGHRSVSWYQQTPGQGLQFLFEYFSETQRNKGNFPGRFSGRQFSNSRSEMNVSTLELGDSALYLCASSPTAGRETQYFGPGTRLLVL.